This T cell receptor beta chain was documented in a study of OX40 agonist ivuxolimab in advanced cancers. A note on this clone: Its antigen remains unidentified. The sample holds other DNA sequences that translate to the same CDR3.

Trimming took 3 bases from V and 7 from J, leaving 9 bases between them. Germline lookup yields CDR1 SGHDN and CDR2 FVKESK. The CDR3 is 12 residues long. Assay: immunoSEQ multiplex PCR; the TCRdb copy retains only in-frame clones and omits some. The sample carries fewer than 45,000 clones, 76% recorded once. Study observations and caveats: Clones of CD4+ and CD8+ blood T cells grew by week 6 at doses of 0.1 to 3.0 mg/kg. In general, CD8+ T cells held more expanded clones than CD4+ did, on average.

The rearrangement joins TRBV14 to TRBJ1-2; the D gene is possibly TRBD1 (6 bases). The sample was CD4+ or CD8+ T cells sorted from blood, taken in a trial of the OX40 agonist ivuxolimab. The origin of this receptor is an adult with an advanced solid tumor such as melanoma, head and neck, liver or kidney cancer. CDR3 residues: CASSQDRSGYTF. In nucleotides, the CDR3 is TGTGCCAGCAGCCAGGACAGAAGTGGCTACACCTTC. Full variable domain (missing parts from reference TRBV14 and TRBJ1-2): EAGVTQFPSHSVIEKGQTVTLRCDPISGHDNLYWYRRVMGKEIKFLLHFVKESKQDESGMPNNRFLAERTGGTYSTLKVQPAELEDSGVYFCASSQDRSGYTFGSGTRLTVV.